The 20 T cell receptor beta chains given below trace back to one sample, sequenced in a study of CD8 T cells in Susac syndrome. Random hexamers primed reverse transcription of about 0.5 to 1 ug RNA. TCRdb redid the calling of the immunoSEQ multiplex PCR reads with MiXCR, one entry per CDR3 protein. The profile covers 250,000 to 350,000 distinct CDR3 sequences, with 92% appearing a single time and more than 0.06% taken by the ten largest. Sequenced: CD4+ T cells from PBMCs. These TCRs come from a human donor with multiple sclerosis.

This clonotype was counted once. V gene TRBV20-1 combines with J gene TRBJ2-7, with D possibly matching TRBD2 (6 bases). Trimming left V 1 base short and J 1 base short, with 11 bases between. The CDR3 is 14 residues long. Germline loops: CDR1 DFQATT, CDR2 SNEGSKA (reference sequence). DNA for the CDR3: TGCAGTGCTAGAGTACGGGGGAGGTCCTACGAGCAGTACTTC. It translates to CSARVRGRSYEQYF.

This chain uses TRBV15 with TRBJ2-3, with 11 nucleotides matching TRBD1. The CDR3 sequence is 16 residues long. Germline CDR1 and CDR2: LNHNV and YYDKDF (reference sequence). J was trimmed by 4 bases and V by 1 base; bases with no gene match: 4. CDR3 amino acids: CATSRGRTGGADTQYF. In DNA form, the CDR3 reads TGTGCCACCAGCAGAGGCCGGACAGGGGGCGCAGATACGCAGTATTTT.

J is TRBJ2-4 and V is TRBV10-3; TRBD2 matches at 7 bases. CDR1 is ENHRY, CDR2 SYGVKD, per germline. The CDR3 totals 15 residues. J lost 6 bases, V lost 0 bases, and 5 bases had no gene match. DNA for the CDR3: TGTGCCATCAGTGAGTCGAATTTAGCGGGAAACATTCAGTACTTC. This gives the protein CAISESNLAGNIQYF.

This chain joins TRBV6-1 and TRBJ1-2, with D tentatively TRBD1 (6 bases). Looked up from germline, CDR1 is MNHNS and CDR2 is SASEGT. The CDR3 is made up of 19 amino acids. Trimming took off 8 bases at V and 4 bases at J, with 32 bases between the two ends. The CDR3 loop reads CASASRQLSGGDNFYGYTF. The CDR3 nucleotides read TGTGCCAGCGCCTCTCGCCAACTTTCCGGAGGGGACAATTTCTATGGCTACACCTTC.

The V gene is TRBV6-8, the J gene TRBJ2-1, with D perhaps TRBD1 or TRBD2 (6 bases each). The germline V and J ends were trimmed by 5 bases and 5 bases, with 13 bases remaining between them. The CDR3 runs 14 residues. Germline V gene sequence: CDR1 MNHGY, CDR2 SAAAGT. As DNA, the CDR3 is TGTGCCAGCAGTCAGGGGACTTTACACAATGAGCAGTTCTTC. Translated, it gives CASSQGTLHNEQFF.

The V call is TRBV2, the J call TRBJ2-1; possibly TRBD1 for D (5 bases). The germline CDR1 and CDR2 sequences are SNHLY and FYNNEI. The V end was cut by 4 bases, the J end by 3 bases, with 10 bases between. This CDR3 comprises 14 residues. CDR3 amino acids: CASSVTGNYNEQFF. As DNA, the CDR3 is TGTGCCAGCAGTGTAACAGGCAACTACAATGAGCAGTTCTTC.

This clonotype has only one observation. The chain combines TRBV12-3 or TRBV12-4 with TRBJ1-2, with D possibly TRBD1 on 6 matching bases. V lost 7 bases and J 8 bases, leaving 20 bases between the germline ends. The CDR3 totals 14 residues. For the CDR3, the DNA is TGTGCCAGCACTCCTAGGGTGGGGGGCGCGGGCTACACCTTC. Amino acids: CASTPRVGGAGYTF.

As to this clonotype: At one of its ends the junction is not consistent with the germline gene, which may arise from a read error. CDR3 amino acids: CASTNGGSEVF. CDR3 in DNA: TGTGCCAGCACCAACGGAGGGAGTGAGGTCTTC. J is TRBJ2-1 and V is TRBV6-2 or TRBV6-3; perhaps TRBD2 as D (6 bases). The germline V gene has CDR1 MNHEY and CDR2 SVGEGT. This CDR3 spans 11 amino acids.

The rearrangement uses TRBV25-1 and TRBJ2-1; 7 positions agree with TRBD1. Germline-derived CDR1 and CDR2 are MGHDK and SYGVNS. The J segment lost 5 bases and the V segment lost 2 bases, leaving 9 bases of the junction unmatched. The CDR3 is 16 residues long. CDR3 sequence (DNA): TGTGCCAGCAGTGAAGATTTGGGGACAGTTGACAATGAGCAGTTCTTC. As protein: CASSEDLGTVDNEQFF.

This clonotype has just one count. The V gene is TRBV19, the J gene TRBJ1-1; 7 nucleotides agree with TRBD1. CDR1 LNHDA and CDR2 SQIVND come from the germline V gene (reference sequence). This CDR3 has 16 amino acids. J lost 2 bases, V lost 6 bases, and 12 bases had no gene match. The CDR3, as DNA: TGTGCCAGTAGCTCACCGGGAGGGGGCCCTAACACTGAAGCTTTCTTT. Protein sequence: CASSSPGGGPNTEAFF.

This chain connects TRBV5-6 to TRBJ1-1; 8 bases are a match to TRBD1. Germline CDR1 and CDR2: SGHDT and YYEEEE. V shed 1 base and J 7 bases; nucleotides not matched to a gene: 15. This CDR3 has 17 amino acids. CDR3 nucleotide sequence: TGTGCCAGCAGCTTGAACGGACAGGGAGGGAGAAGGGGTGAAGCTTTCTTT. This codes for CASSLNGQGGRRGEAFF.

The DNA for the CDR3 is TGTGCCAGCACCACAGGGGGCGAAAATCAGCCCCAGCATTTT. Encoded protein: CASTTGGENQPQHF. This chain joins TRBV6-1 and TRBJ1-5; 9 nucleotides align to TRBD1. CDR1 and CDR2 from the germline V gene are MNHNS and SASEGT. CDR3 length: 14 residues. V dropped 7 bases and J dropped 4; count of bases not matched to a gene: 5.

The chain joins TRBV7-9 to TRBJ2-5; the match to TRBD2 covers 9 bases. The J segment lost 4 bases and the V segment lost 7 bases, leaving 10 bases of the junction unmatched. The CDR3 runs 15 residues. Germline V CDR1 and CDR2: SEHNR, FQNEAQ (reference sequence). This chain's CDR3 is CASTQWGSGGETQYF. CDR3 coding DNA: TGTGCCAGCACCCAATGGGGTAGCGGGGGAGAGACCCAGTACTTC.

The chain employs TRBV30 and TRBJ1-2, with D perhaps matching TRBD1 (5 bases). Germline V gene data show CDR1 as GTSNPN and CDR2 as SVGIG (reference sequence). V was pared by 3 bases and J by 0 bases, with 14 bases between. The CDR3 has 15 amino acids. The CDR3 is CAWRRTGRANYGYTF. CDR3 in DNA: TGTGCCTGGAGGAGGACGGGACGAGCTAACTATGGCTACACCTTC.

The V gene is TRBV5-1, the J gene TRBJ2-3, with 7 bases matching TRBD1. CDR1 is SGHRS, CDR2 YFSETQ, per germline. The ends lost 3 bases at V and 2 bases at J; junction bases unmatched: 9. This CDR3 has 16 residues. The CDR3 nucleotides are TGCGCCAGCAGCTCCGCGAGGACAGGTACCACAGATACGCAGTATTTT. Amino acids: CASSSARTGTTDTQYF.

This clonotype was counted once. The rearrangement links TRBV7-3 to TRBJ2-1; D unresolved. This CDR3 is 15 amino acids long. Trimming cost V 3 bases and J 4 bases, with 13 bases left between them. Germline V lookup: CDR1 SGHTA, CDR2 FQGTGA. DNA for the CDR3: TGTGCCAGCAGCTTTCGAGAAGCGCCTTACAATGAGCAGTTCTTC. Protein product: CASSFREAPYNEQFF.

This clonotype was counted once. This chain uses TRBV27 with TRBJ1-6; TRBD1 matches at 10 bases. Trimming cost V 4 bases and J 7 bases; bases outside gene matches: 7. The CDR3 has 16 residues. The germline V gene has CDR1 MNHEY and CDR2 SMNVEV (reference sequence). The CDR3 DNA is TGTGCCAGCAGTTCCGGGACAGGGGAGAGGAATTCACCCCTCCACTTT. Residues: CASSSGTGERNSPLHF.

Here the CDR3 reads CASSLIPPGRGSLNYGYTF. CDR3 nucleotide sequence: TGCGCCAGCAGCTTGATCCCTCCAGGGAGGGGTTCCCTTAACTATGGCTACACCTTC. The V call is TRBV5-1, the J call TRBJ1-2; D may be TRBD1 (5 bases). The CDR3 runs to 19 residues. Trimming shortened V by 1 base and J by 1 base, and 23 bases separated the two germline ends. From germline, CDR1 is SGHRS and CDR2 YFSETQ.

This chain joins TRBV6-5 and TRBJ2-1; D not certain. Per germline, CDR1 MNHEY and CDR2 SVGAGI. The CDR3 is made up of 11 amino acids. With 6 bases removed from V and 10 bases from J, the gap between germline ends came to 10 bases. CDR3 in DNA: TGTGCCAGCAGGGGCGGACGGGAGCAGTTCTTC. This gives the protein CASRGGREQFF.

V gene TRBV6-6 combines with J gene TRBJ1-1; D is unclear. V shed 5 bases and J shed 0 bases, with 13 bases lying between them. The CDR3 is 15 residues long. Germline lookup yields CDR1 MNHNY and CDR2 SVGAGI (reference sequence). CDR3 coding DNA: TGTGCCAGCAGTAATCAACTACAGATGAACACTGAAGCTTTCTTT. This encodes CASSNQLQMNTEAFF.